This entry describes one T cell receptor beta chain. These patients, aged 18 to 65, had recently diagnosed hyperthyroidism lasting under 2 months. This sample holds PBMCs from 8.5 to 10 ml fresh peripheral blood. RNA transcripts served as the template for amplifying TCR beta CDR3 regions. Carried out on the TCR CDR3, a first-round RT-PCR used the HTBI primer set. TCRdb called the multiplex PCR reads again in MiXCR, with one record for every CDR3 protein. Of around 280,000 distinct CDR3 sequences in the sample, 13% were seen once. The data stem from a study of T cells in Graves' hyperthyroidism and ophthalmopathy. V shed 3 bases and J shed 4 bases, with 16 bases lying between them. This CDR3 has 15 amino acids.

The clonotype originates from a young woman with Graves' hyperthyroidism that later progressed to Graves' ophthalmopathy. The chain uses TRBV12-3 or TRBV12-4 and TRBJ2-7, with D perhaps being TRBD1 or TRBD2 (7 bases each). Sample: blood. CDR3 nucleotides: TGTGCCAGCAGTTTCCAGGGGGGGTCGATTTACGAGCAGTACTTC. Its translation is CASSFQGGSIYEQYF.